This is a list of T cell receptor beta chains from one sample in a study of Graves' ophthalmopathy and Graves' hyperthyroidism. TCRdb processed the multiplex PCR reads anew with MiXCR; each CDR3 protein has one entry. In the table there are about 500,000 distinct CDR3 sequences, about 35% of which are singletons. Input material: peripheral blood or thyroid tissue (not recorded which). The origin of the receptors is an adult man with Graves' hyperthyroidism. The CDR3 runs from the conserved cysteine through the conserved F or W. A D gene is named only where the DNA matches it firmly. Where a row states a size, it is once, few, many or the class of an expanded clone; other rows omit it.

CDR3: CASSGVNSPLHF
DNA: TGTGCCAGCAGTGGGGTGAATTCACCCCTCCACTTT
V: TRBV28
D: -
J: TRBJ1-6
size: many

CDR3: CASSSPRMGDTQYF
DNA: TGTGCCAGCAGCTCACCCAGAATGGGAGATACGCAGTATTTT
V: TRBV7-9
D: -
J: TRBJ2-3
size: -

CDR3: CASSFWTSGKETQYF
DNA: TGTGCCAGCAGCTTCTGGACTAGCGGGAAAGAGACCCAGTACTTC
V: TRBV7-2
D: TRBD2
J: TRBJ2-5
size: -

CDR3: CASSQGYGSNYEQYF
DNA: TGTGCCAGCAGCCAAGGGTACGGGTCAAACTACGAGCAGTACTTC
V: TRBV3-1
D: -
J: TRBJ2-7
size: few

CDR3: CASSFDQYNEQFF
DNA: TGTGCCAGCAGCTTTGATCAATACAATGAGCAGTTCTTC
V: TRBV7-9
D: -
J: TRBJ2-1
size: -

CDR3: CASSLGRAGYEQYF
DNA: TGTGCCAGCAGTTTAGGCCGGGCCGGCTACGAGCAGTACTTC
V: TRBV27
D: -
J: TRBJ2-7
size: -

CDR3: CASDSWESGNYGYTF
DNA: TGTGCCAGTGACTCTTGGGAGTCCGGGAACTATGGCTACACCTTC
V: TRBV19
D: -
J: TRBJ1-2
size: many

CDR3: CASSSPDRVNTEAFF
DNA: TGTGCCAGCAGCTCACCAGACAGGGTGAACACTGAAGCTTTCTTT
V: TRBV7-9
D: TRBD1
J: TRBJ1-1
size: many

CDR3: CASSQTSGEQYF
DNA: TGTGCCAGCAGCCAAACTAGCGGCGAGCAGTACTTC
V: TRBV3-1
D: TRBD2
J: TRBJ2-7
size: few

CDR3: CSARDPGTSGSSTQYF
DNA: TGCAGTGCTAGAGATCCCGGGACTAGCGGGAGTAGCACGCAGTATTTT
V: TRBV20-1
D: TRBD2
J: TRBJ2-3
size: -

CDR3: CASSITGSVEKLFF
DNA: TGTGCCAGCAGCATTACAGGGTCGGTTGAAAAACTGTTTTTT
V: TRBV7-9
D: -
J: TRBJ1-4
size: many

CDR3: CASRRQVSYEQYF
DNA: TGTGCCAGCCGTCGACAGGTCTCCTACGAGCAGTACTTC
V: TRBV6-5
D: -
J: TRBJ2-7
size: few

CDR3: CASTVDPSSYGYTF
DNA: TGCGCCAGCACCGTGGACCCTTCTAGTTATGGCTACACCTTC
V: TRBV5-1
D: -
J: TRBJ1-2
size: many

CDR3: CASSPAAIVDYEQYF
DNA: TGTGCCAGCAGCCCGGCGGCAATCGTAGATTACGAGCAGTACTTC
V: TRBV7-6
D: -
J: TRBJ2-7
size: many

CDR3: CASSSGLGDYEQYF
DNA: TGTGCCAGCAGCTCGGGACTCGGGGATTACGAGCAGTACTTC
V: TRBV7-9
D: -
J: TRBJ2-7
size: -

CDR3: CASSLSRNQPQHF
DNA: TGTGCCAGCAGCTTATCACGGAATCAGCCCCAGCATTTT
V: TRBV27
D: -
J: TRBJ1-5
size: many

CDR3: CASSNSGQAEGAWEKLFF
DNA: TGTGCCAGCAGTAATTCGGGGCAGGCGGAGGGGGCTTGGGAAAAACTGTTTTTT
V: TRBV12-3/TRBV12-4
D: TRBD1
J: TRBJ1-4
size: -

CDR3: CASSYSRGYEQYF
DNA: TGTGCCAGCAGTTACTCCCGGGGCTACGAGCAGTACTTC
V: TRBV6-5
D: -
J: TRBJ2-7
size: -

CDR3: CASSLGGQGANYGYTF
DNA: TGTGCCAGCAGCTTAGGGGGACAGGGGGCGAACTATGGCTACACCTTC
V: TRBV7-9
D: TRBD1
J: TRBJ1-2
size: once

CDR3: CASSFPGEALF
DNA: TGTGCCAGCAGTTTCCCTGGTGAAGCTCTCTTT
V: TRBV9
D: -
J: TRBJ1-1
size: -

CDR3: CASSRTGSQETQYF
DNA: TGTGCCAGCAGCCGGACAGGGTCACAAGAGACCCAGTACTTC
V: TRBV7-9
D: TRBD1
J: TRBJ2-5
size: -

CDR3: CASSSWDSANNQPQHF
DNA: TGTGCCAGTAGTTCCTGGGACAGCGCAAACAATCAGCCCCAGCATTTT
V: TRBV19
D: TRBD1
J: TRBJ1-5
size: many

CDR3: CASSLWRDSPGANVLTF
DNA: TGTGCCAGCAGCTTATGGAGGGATTCGCCTGGGGCCAACGTCCTGACTTTC
V: TRBV7-8
D: -
J: TRBJ2-6
size: few

CDR3: CSASSPTDRGHQPQHF
DNA: TGCAGTGCTAGTAGCCCAACTGACAGGGGCCATCAGCCCCAGCATTTT
V: TRBV20-1
D: TRBD1
J: TRBJ1-5
size: many

CDR3: CASSLIEYGEQYF
DNA: TGTGCCAGCAGTTTGATCGAATACGGCGAGCAGTACTTC
V: TRBV5-8
D: -
J: TRBJ2-7
size: -

CDR3: CASTITSGSSGELFF
DNA: TGTGCCAGCACGATAACTAGCGGGTCGAGCGGGGAGCTGTTTTTT
V: TRBV7-2
D: TRBD2
J: TRBJ2-2
size: -

CDR3: CASRSGTNTGELFF
DNA: TGTGCTAGCAGGAGCGGAACGAACACCGGGGAGCTGTTTTTT
V: TRBV7-7
D: -
J: TRBJ2-2
size: many